This T cell receptor (beta chain) derives from a study of CD8+ T cells in alopecia areata. Study-level background: The drug, tofacitinib, lasted 6 to 18 months, followed by 6 months off drug. The percentage of affected scalp area served as the score of severity for treated patients.

Treatment noted: oral pan-JAK inhibitor, 5-10 mg twice daily. The CDR3 is 13 amino acids. CDR1 is GTSNPN, CDR2 SVGIG, per germline (reference sequence). V lost 2 bases, J lost 5 bases, and 13 bases lay in between. cDNA serving as the sequencing template came from extracted, reverse transcribed RNA. The table came from immunoSEQ multiplex PCR; TCRdb's copy has only in-frame clones and leaves some out. This sample has roughly 150,000 clones, with less than 70% found just once. This clone was detected only a few times. The receptor was derived from a human donor with alopecia areata. The rearrangement links TRBV30 to TRBJ2-7, with a tentative D call TRBD1 (6 bases). The specimen comprised CD8+ T cells sorted from blood, sampled at week 4, from a patient treated with tofacitinib. The CDR3 DNA reads TGTGCCTGGAGTTACAGGGATTTCGACGAGCAGTACTTC. This translates into CAWSYRDFDEQYF.